The 7 T cell receptor beta chains below come from one sample, sequenced in a study of human T cells and chemical hapten exposure. TCRdb passed the RACE reads through MiXCR, listing each CDR3 protein once. The sample contains 75,000 to 100,000 distinct CDR3 sequences, 9.5% to 15% of which appear only once. Indicated time point: patch test 1, 2 weeks after DPC sensitization. Sample treatment: therapeutic diphenylcyclopropenone sensitization with weekly scalp DPC. The material sequenced was whole blood, taken in connection with sensitization to the hapten diphenylcyclopropenone (DPC). The receptors were sampled from a woman in her 40s with alopecia areata. Some clones in this sample may be carry-over from other donors' samples.

This clonotype has more than one count but fewer than ten. The rearrangement links TRBV11-3 to TRBJ2-1; no definite D call. From germline, CDR1 is SGHNT and CDR2 YENEEA. The ends were cut back, 0 bases at V and 5 bases at J, with 8 bases in the middle. This CDR3 is 14 amino acids long. The CDR3 DNA reads as TGTGCCAGCAGCTTAGATAAGCCGAACAATGAGCAGTTCTTC. It encodes CASSLDKPNNEQFF.

This CDR3 reads CASSLAFRDSNGNEQFF. CDR3 DNA sequence: TGCGCCAGCAGCCTCGCTTTTCGGGACAGTAACGGCAATGAGCAGTTCTTC. V is TRBV4-1 and J is TRBJ2-1; 7 bases map to TRBD1. Germline V CDR1 and CDR2: MGHRA, YSYEKL. This CDR3 region has 17 residues. V lost 4 bases and J lost 6; bases outside the gene matches: 15.

This clonotype was counted only a few times. J is TRBJ2-5 and V is TRBV29-1; 7 positions agree with TRBD1. Germline V gene sequence: CDR1 SQVTM, CDR2 ANQGSEA. Trimming took 4 bases from V and 5 from J; bases not matched to a gene: 19. This CDR3 spans 17 amino acids. CDR3 sequence reads: CSVGLQTRTGRRETQYF. CDR3 sequence (DNA): TGCAGCGTTGGTTTACAGACGAGGACAGGCCGTCGGGAGACCCAGTACTTC. Combining the CDR3 with reference TRBV29-1 and TRBJ2-5 gives the whole variable domain SAVISQKPSRDICQRGTSLTIQCQVDSQVTMMFWYRQQPGQSLTLIATANQGSEATYESGFVIDKFPISRPNLTFSTLTVSNMSPEDSSIYLCSVGLQTRTGRRETQYFGPGTRLLVL.

This clonotype has more than one count but fewer than ten. The chain couples TRBV5-1 to TRBJ2-3, with D unclear. V shed 0 bases and J shed 3 bases, with 8 bases lying between them. Germline values: CDR1 SGHRS, CDR2 YFSETQ. This CDR3 has 14 amino acids. For the CDR3, the DNA is TGCGCCAGCAGCTTGGAGGCTCTGACAGATACGCAGTATTTT. Translating it yields CASSLEALTDTQYF. The variable domain in full, completed from reference TRBV5-1 and TRBJ2-3, reads KAGVTQTPRYLIKTRGQQVTLSCSPISGHRSVSWYQQTPGQGLQFLFEYFSETQRNKGNFPGRFSGRQFSNSRSEMNVSTLELGDSALYLCASSLEALTDTQYFGPGTRLTVL.

The V call is TRBV24-1, the J call TRBJ2-7, with D possibly TRBD1 on 6 matching bases. Per the germline V gene, CDR1 is KGHDR and CDR2 is SFDVKD. The CDR3 length is 13 residues. Deletions cut 3 bases from V and 4 bases from J, with 9 bases between. The CDR3 loop reads CATSDTTGYEQYF. DNA for the CDR3: TGTGCCACCAGTGATACCACAGGGTACGAGCAGTACTTC.

This clonotype was counted a few times. The gene calls are TRBV2 and TRBJ2-7, with 9 bases that match TRBD1. Germline lookup yields CDR1 SNHLY and CDR2 FYNNEI. CDR3 length equals 15 residues. J was trimmed by 0 bases and V by 8 bases; bases with no gene match: 8. In DNA, the CDR3 is TGTGCCAGCCTACCCACAGGGGGCGCCTCCTACGAGCAGTACTTC. Protein product: CASLPTGGASYEQYF.

This clonotype has more than one count but fewer than ten. The chain recombines TRBV20-1 with TRBJ1-2, with 7 bases fitting TRBD1. V dropped 0 bases and J dropped 4; count of bases not matched to a gene: 5. Germline V CDR1 and CDR2: DFQATT, SNEGSKA (reference sequence). This CDR3 spans 14 amino acids. CDR3 amino acids: CSARDRGMGYGYTF. The CDR3 DNA reads as TGCAGTGCTAGAGACAGGGGGATGGGCTATGGCTACACCTTC.